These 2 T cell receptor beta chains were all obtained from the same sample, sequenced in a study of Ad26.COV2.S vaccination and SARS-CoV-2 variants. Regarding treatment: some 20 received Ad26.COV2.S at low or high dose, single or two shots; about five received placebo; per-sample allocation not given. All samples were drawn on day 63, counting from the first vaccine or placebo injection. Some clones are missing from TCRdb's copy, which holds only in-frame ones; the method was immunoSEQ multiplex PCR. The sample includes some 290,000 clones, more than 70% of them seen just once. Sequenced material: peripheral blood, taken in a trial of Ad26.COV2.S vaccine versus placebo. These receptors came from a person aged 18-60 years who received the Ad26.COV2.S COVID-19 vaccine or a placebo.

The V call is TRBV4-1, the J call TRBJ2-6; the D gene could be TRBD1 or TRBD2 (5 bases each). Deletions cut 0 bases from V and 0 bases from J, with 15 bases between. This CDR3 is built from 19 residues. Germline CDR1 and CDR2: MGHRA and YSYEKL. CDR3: CASSQEAAGAHSGANVLTF. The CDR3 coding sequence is TGCGCCAGCAGCCAAGAAGCAGCCGGGGCCCACTCTGGGGCCAACGTCCTGACTTTC.

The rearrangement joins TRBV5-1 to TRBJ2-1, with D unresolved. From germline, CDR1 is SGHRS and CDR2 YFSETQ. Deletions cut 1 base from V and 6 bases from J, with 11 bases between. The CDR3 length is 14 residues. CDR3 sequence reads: CASSLTRSPNEQFF. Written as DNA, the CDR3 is TGCGCCAGCAGCTTGACCAGGTCTCCCAATGAGCAGTTCTTC.